The 18 T cell receptor beta chains reported below all come from one sample, sequenced in a study of T cell responses to AZD1222 COVID-19 vaccine. This table comes from immunoSEQ multiplex PCR, and its TCRdb copy is limited to in-frame clones, with some not included. Here the sample spans about 130,000 clones, about 90% being singletons. The specimen was peripheral blood, collected on day 0 of AZD1222 vaccination. The receptors were gathered from an adult in good health.

V and J are TRBV5-6 and TRBJ1-1; D unclear. The germline V gene has CDR1 SGHDT and CDR2 YYEEEE. This CDR3 comprises 16 residues. Trimming pared 0 bases from V and 1 base from J, leaving 13 bases between. The CDR3 bases are TGTGCCAGCAGCTTGGCCGGTTTTAGCGAGAACACTGAAGCTTTCTTT. It codes for CASSLAGFSENTEAFF.

The V call is TRBV5-6, the J call TRBJ1-5, with 9 nucleotides matching TRBD1. The CDR3 extends over 15 amino acids. V shed 1 base, J shed 6 bases, and the junction held 5 bases outside the gene matches. Germline lookup yields CDR1 SGHDT and CDR2 YYEEEE. The CDR3 reads CASSLFGTGIQPQHF. The CDR3 coding sequence is TGTGCCAGCAGCTTGTTCGGGACAGGGATTCAGCCCCAGCATTTT.

This chain connects TRBV19 to TRBJ1-5; 7 nucleotides agree with TRBD1. Germline CDR1 and CDR2: LNHDA and SQIVND (reference sequence). Losses at the gene ends were 4 bases for V and 5 bases for J; bases not matched to a gene: 5. The CDR3 contains 14 residues. The CDR3 loop is CASSTQGGYQPQHF. CDR3 coding DNA: TGTGCCAGTAGTACCCAGGGGGGTTATCAGCCCCAGCATTTT. Filled out from reference TRBV19 and TRBJ1-5, the complete variable domain reads DGGITQSPKYLFRKEGQNVTLSCEQNLNHDAMYWYRQDPGQGLRLIYYSQIVNDFQKGDIAEGYSVSREKKESFPLTVTSAQKNPTAFYLCASSTQGGYQPQHFGDGTRLSIL.

The chain has TRBV5-1 and TRBJ1-2; TRBD1 might be the D (5 bases). The CDR3 extends over 14 amino acids. Germline V gene lookup returns CDR1 SGHRS and CDR2 YFSETQ. V was cut by 4 bases and J by 4 bases, with 14 bases left in between. The CDR3 here is CASSPDGTFYGYTF. CDR3 bases: TGCGCCAGCAGCCCCGACGGGACTTTCTATGGCTACACCTTC.

The chain employs TRBV29-1 and TRBJ1-1, with D maybe TRBD1 (6 bases). The CDR3 runs 15 residues. Germline assignment: CDR1 SQVTM and CDR2 ANQGSEA. Trimming shortened V by 3 bases and J by 1 base, and 15 bases separated the two germline ends. CDR3 DNA sequence: TGCAGCGTTGATTCCGCACAGGGACAGAACACTGAAGCTTTCTTT. Residues: CSVDSAQGQNTEAFF.

The chain links TRBV5-1 to TRBJ1-1; no definite D call. This CDR3 comprises 15 residues. Trimming left V 1 base short and J 1 base short, with 11 bases between. The germline V gene has CDR1 SGHRS and CDR2 YFSETQ. CDR3 residues: CASSLLQGPNTEAFF. The DNA of the CDR3 is TGCGCCAGCAGCTTGCTCCAAGGGCCGAACACTGAAGCTTTCTTT.

The CDR3 sequence is CASSLVGHTNTEAFF. DNA for the CDR3: TGTGCCAGCAGCCTGGTGGGACACACGAACACTGAAGCTTTCTTT. The chain carries TRBV11-3 and TRBJ1-1, with D maybe TRBD1 (6 bases). Germline V CDR1 and CDR2: SGHNT, YENEEA. V lost 5 bases and J lost 1, with 14 bases in between. The CDR3 spans 15 residues.

In its sample, this clone was seen a few times. This chain links TRBV11-2 with TRBJ2-7; D may be TRBD1 (5 bases). The V and J ends lost 1 base and 5 bases respectively, with 12 bases between them. The CDR3 is 14 amino acids. Per the germline V gene, CDR1 is SGHAT and CDR2 is FQNNGV. The CDR3 bases are TGTGCCAGCAGCTTAGTTGGTCAGGGCGACGAGCAGTACTTC. Translating it yields CASSLVGQGDEQYF.

CDR3 DNA sequence: TGTGCCAGCAGCATTCTGACAGGGGGCGGTGAAAAACTGTTTTTT. Translated, it gives CASSILTGGGEKLFF. The chain links TRBV7-6 to TRBJ1-4, with 10 bases matching TRBD1. Germline V gene data show CDR1 as SGHVS and CDR2 as FNYEAQ. V lost 5 bases, J lost 7 bases, and 7 bases stayed unmatched. This CDR3 comprises 15 residues.

This clone was found once. The chain couples TRBV30 to TRBJ1-2, with 9 bases lining up with TRBD1. Germline trimming cut 3 bases from V and 3 bases from J; bases unmatched to any gene: 8. From germline, CDR1 is GTSNPN and CDR2 SVGIG (reference sequence). CDR3 length: 15 amino acids. The chain's CDR3 is CAWRRGQGRDYGYTF. In DNA, the CDR3 is TGTGCCTGGAGGAGAGGACAGGGGCGGGACTATGGCTACACCTTC.

DNA of the CDR3: TGTGCCAGTGGGGACTCAAGATACGAGCAGTACTTC. Amino acid sequence: CASGDSRYEQYF. The rearrangement joins TRBV19 to TRBJ2-7; D perhaps matches TRBD2 (6 bases). The CDR3 length is 12 residues. V shed 8 bases and J shed 4 bases, with 12 bases lying between them. CDR1 and CDR2 (germline): LNHDA, SQIVND (reference sequence).

The rearrangement links TRBV7-2 to TRBJ1-2; the match to TRBD1 covers 11 bases. V lost 3 bases, J lost 5 bases, and 11 bases stayed unmatched. The CDR3 is 17 residues long. The germline V gene encodes CDR1 SGHTA and CDR2 FQGNSA. The CDR3 DNA sequence: TGTGCCAGCAGCTTCGGGCTGTCCGGGACAGGGGGGTATGGCTACACCTTC. This sequence encodes CASSFGLSGTGGYGYTF.

The chain joins TRBV28 to TRBJ1-4, with D tentatively TRBD1 (5 bases). In germline, CDR1 is MDHEN, CDR2 SYDVKM. Trimming cost V 7 bases and J 6 bases, with 9 bases left between them. The CDR3 is made up of 12 amino acids. CDR3 sequence (DNA): TGTGCCAGCACCGGGACGGATGAAAAACTGTTTTTT. Translated: CASTGTDEKLFF.

The chain joins TRBV12-5 to TRBJ1-2, with D hard to call. Germline loops: CDR1 LGHNT, CDR2 FRNRAP. The V end lost 6 bases, the J end lost 2 bases, and 16 bases lay between the germline ends. CDR3 length: 15 amino acids. The CDR3 bases are TGTGCTAGTGGCCAAGACGTCGCAGAGAACTATGGCTACACCTTC. Its protein is CASGQDVAENYGYTF.

The chain couples TRBV30 to TRBJ1-6; D gene ambiguous. V was pared by 4 bases and J by 0 bases, with 19 bases between. Germline values: CDR1 GTSNPN, CDR2 SVGIG (reference sequence). The length of the CDR3 is 18 residues. The CDR3 here is CAWTTIGGSSSYNSPLHF. CDR3 DNA: TGTGCCTGGACTACAATCGGTGGGTCCAGCTCCTATAATTCACCCCTCCACTTT.

The CDR3 DNA sequence: TGTGCCAGTTCCTACTACAGGGTTAGTAATCAGCCCCAGCATTTT. It is translated as CASSYYRVSNQPQHF. The V gene is TRBV19, the J gene TRBJ1-5; D is possibly TRBD1 (6 bases). V shed 8 bases and J shed 4 bases, with 18 bases lying between them. The length of the CDR3 is 15 residues. Per the germline V gene, CDR1 is LNHDA and CDR2 is SQIVND (reference sequence).

This chain connects TRBV7-6 to TRBJ2-7, with 8 nucleotides matching TRBD1. V gave up 4 bases and J gave up 3 bases; unmatched junction bases: 2. Germline V gene data show CDR1 as SGHVS and CDR2 as FNYEAQ. The CDR3 runs to 13 residues. CDR3 in amino acids: CASSYTGGYEQYF. CDR3 nucleotide sequence: TGTGCCAGCAGCTATACAGGGGGCTACGAGCAGTACTTC.

The V and J genes are TRBV19 and TRBJ1-2; 8 bases are a match to TRBD1. This CDR3 contains 14 residues. The germline CDR1 and CDR2 sequences are LNHDA and SQIVND (reference sequence). Losses at the gene ends were 8 bases for V and 7 bases for J; bases not matched to a gene: 12. The CDR3 bases are TGTGCCAGTCTTCCCCGGGACAGGTCGAGTGGCTACACCTTC. This sequence encodes CASLPRDRSSGYTF.